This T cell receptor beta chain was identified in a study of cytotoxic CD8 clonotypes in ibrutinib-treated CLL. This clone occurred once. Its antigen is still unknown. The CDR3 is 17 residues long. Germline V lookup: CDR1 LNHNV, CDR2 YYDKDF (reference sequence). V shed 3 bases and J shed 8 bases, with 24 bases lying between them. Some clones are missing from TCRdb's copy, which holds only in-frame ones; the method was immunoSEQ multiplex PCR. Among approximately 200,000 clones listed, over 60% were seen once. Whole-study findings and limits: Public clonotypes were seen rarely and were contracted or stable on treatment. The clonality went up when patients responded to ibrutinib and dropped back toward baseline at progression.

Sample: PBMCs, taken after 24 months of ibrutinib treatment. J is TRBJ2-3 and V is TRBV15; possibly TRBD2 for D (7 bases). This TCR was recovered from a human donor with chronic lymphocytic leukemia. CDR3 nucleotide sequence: TGTGCCACCAGCAGTTATGGGTCAGGGGAGGGCACAAGTACGCAGTATTTT. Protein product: CATSSYGSGEGTSTQYF.